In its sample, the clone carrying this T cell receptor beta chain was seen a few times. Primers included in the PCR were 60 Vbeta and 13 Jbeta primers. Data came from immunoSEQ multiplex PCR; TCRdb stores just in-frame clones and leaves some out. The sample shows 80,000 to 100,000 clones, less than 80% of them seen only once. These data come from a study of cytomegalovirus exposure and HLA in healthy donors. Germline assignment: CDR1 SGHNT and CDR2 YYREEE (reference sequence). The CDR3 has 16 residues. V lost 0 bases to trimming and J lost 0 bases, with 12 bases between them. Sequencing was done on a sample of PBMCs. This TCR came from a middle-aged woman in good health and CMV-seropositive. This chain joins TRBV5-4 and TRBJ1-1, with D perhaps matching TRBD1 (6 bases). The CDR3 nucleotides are TGTGCCAGCAGCTTGGCGGGGGGGCTCATGAACACTGAAGCTTTCTTT. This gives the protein CASSLAGGLMNTEAFF.